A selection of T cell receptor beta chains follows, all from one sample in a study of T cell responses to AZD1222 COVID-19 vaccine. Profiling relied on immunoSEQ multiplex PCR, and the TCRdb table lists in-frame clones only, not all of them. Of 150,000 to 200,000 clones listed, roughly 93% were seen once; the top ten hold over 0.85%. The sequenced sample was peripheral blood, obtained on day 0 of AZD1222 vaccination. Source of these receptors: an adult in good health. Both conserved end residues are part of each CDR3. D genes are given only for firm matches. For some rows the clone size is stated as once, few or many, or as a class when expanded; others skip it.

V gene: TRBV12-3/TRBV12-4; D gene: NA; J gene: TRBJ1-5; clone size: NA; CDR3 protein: CASTQTGNQPQHF; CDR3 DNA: TGTGCCAGCACCCAGACGGGCAATCAGCCCCAGCATTTT
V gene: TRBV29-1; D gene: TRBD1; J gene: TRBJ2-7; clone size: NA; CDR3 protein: CSVPDRGAGEQYF; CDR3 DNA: TGCAGCGTCCCGGACAGGGGGGCAGGCGAGCAGTACTTC
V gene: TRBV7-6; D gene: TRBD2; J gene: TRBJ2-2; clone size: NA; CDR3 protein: CASSLATGLAGDGDTGELFF; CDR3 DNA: TGTGCCAGCAGCTTAGCAACGGGACTAGCGGGTGATGGGGACACCGGGGAGCTGTTTTTT
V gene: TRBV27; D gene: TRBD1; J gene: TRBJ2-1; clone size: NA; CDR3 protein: CASSFRQGRSLYNEQFF; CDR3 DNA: TGTGCCAGCAGTTTTAGACAGGGCCGGAGCCTTTACAATGAGCAGTTCTTC
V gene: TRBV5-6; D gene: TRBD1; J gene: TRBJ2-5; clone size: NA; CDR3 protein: CASSEQTGTGETQYF; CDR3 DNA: TGTGCCAGCAGCGAGCAGACAGGGACAGGGGAGACCCAGTACTTC
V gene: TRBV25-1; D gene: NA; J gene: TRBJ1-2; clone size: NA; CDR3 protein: CASSESPVPLVGYTF; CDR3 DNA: TGTGCCAGCAGTGAATCTCCCGTCCCCCTAGTAGGCTACACCTTC
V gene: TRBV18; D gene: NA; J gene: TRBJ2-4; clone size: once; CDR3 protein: CASSPTIVLLAKNIQYF; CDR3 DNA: TGTGCCAGCTCACCAACAATCGTTCTTCTAGCCAAAAACATTCAGTACTTC
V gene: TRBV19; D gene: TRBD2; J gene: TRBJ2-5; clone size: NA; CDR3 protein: CASSIYAGGRANTQYF; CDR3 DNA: TGTGCCAGTAGTATTTATGCGGGGGGCCGCGCAAATACCCAGTACTTC
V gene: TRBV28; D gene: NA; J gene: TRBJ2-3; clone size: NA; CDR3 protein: CASTKLSTQYF; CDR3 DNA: TGTGCCAGCACTAAGCTGAGTACGCAGTATTTT
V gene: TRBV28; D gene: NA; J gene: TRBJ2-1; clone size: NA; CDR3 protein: CASMVAISSYNEQFF; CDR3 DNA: TGTGCCAGCATGGTGGCAATCAGCTCCTACAATGAGCAGTTCTTC
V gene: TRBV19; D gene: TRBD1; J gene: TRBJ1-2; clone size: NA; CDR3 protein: CASSNRDRGYGYTF; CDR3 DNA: TGTGCCAGTAGTAACCGGGACAGGGGGTATGGCTACACCTTC
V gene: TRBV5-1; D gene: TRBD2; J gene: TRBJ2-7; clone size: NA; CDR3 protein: CASSWSSGRLKTYEQYF; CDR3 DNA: TGCGCCAGCAGCTGGTCTAGCGGGAGGCTAAAAACCTACGAGCAGTACTTC
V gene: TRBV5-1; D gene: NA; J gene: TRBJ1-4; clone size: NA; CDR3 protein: CASSTDRTGKLFF; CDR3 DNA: TGCGCCAGCAGCACAGATAGGACGGGAAAACTGTTTTTT
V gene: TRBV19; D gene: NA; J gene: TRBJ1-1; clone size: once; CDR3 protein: CASSGQGRYTEAFF; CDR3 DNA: TGTGCCAGTAGTGGGCAGGGACGATACACTGAAGCTTTCTTT
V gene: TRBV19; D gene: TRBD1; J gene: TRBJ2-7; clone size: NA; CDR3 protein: CASRTNVWDRGTHEQYF; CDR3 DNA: TGTGCCAGTAGGACGAATGTGTGGGACAGGGGGACCCACGAGCAGTACTTC
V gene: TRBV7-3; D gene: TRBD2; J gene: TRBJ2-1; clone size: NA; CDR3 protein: CASSSQAGGSYNEQFF; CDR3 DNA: TGTGCCAGCAGCTCTCAAGCGGGAGGCTCATACAATGAGCAGTTCTTC
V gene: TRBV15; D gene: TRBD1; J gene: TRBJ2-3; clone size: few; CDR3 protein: CATSLHRGDTQYF; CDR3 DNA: TGTGCCACCAGCTTACACAGGGGTGATACGCAGTATTTT
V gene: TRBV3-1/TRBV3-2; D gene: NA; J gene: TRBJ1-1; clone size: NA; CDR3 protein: CASSQQVWDTEAFF; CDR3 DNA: TGTGCCAGCTCACAACAGGTTTGGGACACTGAAGCTTTCTTT
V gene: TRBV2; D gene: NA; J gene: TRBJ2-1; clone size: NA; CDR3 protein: CASSRDSARDNEQFF; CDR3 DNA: TGTGCCAGCAGTCGGGACTCCGCAAGGGATAATGAGCAGTTCTTC
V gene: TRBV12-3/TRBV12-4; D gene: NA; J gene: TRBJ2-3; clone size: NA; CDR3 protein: CASSPPSTDTQYF; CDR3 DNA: TGTGCCAGCAGTCCACCAAGCACAGATACGCAGTATTTT
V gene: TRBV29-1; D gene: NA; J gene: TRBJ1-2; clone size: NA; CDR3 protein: CSVERSYGYTF; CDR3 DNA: TGCAGCGTTGAGAGGAGTTATGGCTACACCTTC
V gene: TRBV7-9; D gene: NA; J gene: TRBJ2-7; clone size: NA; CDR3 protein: CASSWPSASSSYEQYF; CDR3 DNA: TGTGCCAGCAGTTGGCCTAGCGCTTCAAGCTCCTACGAGCAGTACTTC
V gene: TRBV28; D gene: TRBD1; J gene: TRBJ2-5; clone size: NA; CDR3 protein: CASSSAGGGKTQYF; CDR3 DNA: TGTGCCAGCAGTTCGGCAGGGGGCGGCAAGACCCAGTACTTC
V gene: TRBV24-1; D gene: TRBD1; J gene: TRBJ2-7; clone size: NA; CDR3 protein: CATSAWTGTDEQYF; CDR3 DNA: TGTGCCACCAGTGCCTGGACAGGGACAGACGAGCAGTACTTC
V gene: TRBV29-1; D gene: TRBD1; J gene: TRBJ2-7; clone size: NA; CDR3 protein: CSVGGTGVYEQYF; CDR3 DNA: TGCAGCGTCGGTGGGACAGGGGTCTACGAGCAGTACTTC
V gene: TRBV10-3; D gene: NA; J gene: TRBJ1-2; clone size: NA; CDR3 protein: CAISGYLQSATTNYGYTF; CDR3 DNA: TGTGCCATCAGTGGTTATCTACAATCGGCGACGACTAACTATGGCTACACCTTC
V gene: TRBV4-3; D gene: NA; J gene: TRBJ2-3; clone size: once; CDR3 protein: CASSRNGGDTQYF; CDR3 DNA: TGCGCCAGCAGCCGGAATGGAGGAGATACGCAGTATTTT
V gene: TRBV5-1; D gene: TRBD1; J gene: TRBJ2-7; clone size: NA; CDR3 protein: CASSLVGQGAREQYF; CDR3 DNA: TGCGCCAGCAGCTTGGTGGGACAGGGGGCGAGAGAGCAGTACTTC
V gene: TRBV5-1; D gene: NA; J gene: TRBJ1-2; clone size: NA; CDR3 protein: CASSLVRLGSYGYTF; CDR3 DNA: TGCGCCAGCAGCTTGGTGAGGTTGGGGAGCTATGGCTACACCTTC
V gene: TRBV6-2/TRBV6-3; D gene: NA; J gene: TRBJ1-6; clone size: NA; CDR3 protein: CASSYSPGTYNSPLHF; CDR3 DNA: TGTGCCAGCAGTTACTCTCCCGGCACCTATAATTCACCCCTCCACTTT
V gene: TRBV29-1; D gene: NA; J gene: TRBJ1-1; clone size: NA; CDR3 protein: CSETTGSTEAFF; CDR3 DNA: TGCAGCGAGACGACAGGCTCCACTGAAGCTTTCTTT
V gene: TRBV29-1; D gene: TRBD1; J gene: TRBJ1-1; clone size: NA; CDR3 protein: CSGGDIRGIEAFF; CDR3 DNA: TGCAGCGGCGGGGATATCAGGGGGATTGAAGCTTTCTTT
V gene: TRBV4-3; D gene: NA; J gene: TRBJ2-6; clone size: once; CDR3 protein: CASSQDRGVSGANVLTF; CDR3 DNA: TGCGCCAGCAGCCAAGATCGTGGAGTCTCTGGGGCCAACGTCCTGACTTTC
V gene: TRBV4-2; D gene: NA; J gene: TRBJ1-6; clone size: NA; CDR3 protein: CASSQALNSYNSPLHF; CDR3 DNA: TGTGCCAGCAGCCAAGCCCTGAACAGCTATAATTCACCCCTCCACTTT
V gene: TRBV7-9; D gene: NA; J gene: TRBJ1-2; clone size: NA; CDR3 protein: CASGGTSNRPLNYGYTF; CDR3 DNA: TGTGCCAGCGGGGGGACTTCTAATAGGCCGCTCAACTATGGCTACACCTTC
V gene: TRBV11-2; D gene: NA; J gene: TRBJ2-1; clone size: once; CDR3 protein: CASRPFWDNEQFF; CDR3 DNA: TGTGCCAGCCGACCCTTCTGGGACAATGAGCAGTTCTTC
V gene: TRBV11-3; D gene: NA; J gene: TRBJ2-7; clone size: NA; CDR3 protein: CASSSTGTSPAYEQYF; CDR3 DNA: TGTGCCAGCAGCTCCACCGGGACATCACCAGCCTACGAGCAGTACTTC
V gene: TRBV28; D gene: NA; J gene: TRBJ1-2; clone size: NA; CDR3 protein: CASSLPIDGYTF; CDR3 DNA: TGTGCCAGCAGTTTACCAATAGATGGCTACACCTTC
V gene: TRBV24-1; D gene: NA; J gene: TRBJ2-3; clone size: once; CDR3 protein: CATSPRGSTDTQYF; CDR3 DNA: TGTGCCACCAGTCCCAGGGGAAGCACAGATACGCAGTATTTT
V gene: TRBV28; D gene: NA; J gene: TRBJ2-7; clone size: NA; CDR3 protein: CASSLAGTLNYEQYF; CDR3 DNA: TGTGCCAGCAGTTTAGCCGGGACTCTTAACTACGAGCAGTACTTC
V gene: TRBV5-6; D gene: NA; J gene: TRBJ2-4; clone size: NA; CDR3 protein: CASSFWQLAKNIQYF; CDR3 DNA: TGTGCCAGCAGCTTTTGGCAGCTAGCCAAAAACATTCAGTACTTC
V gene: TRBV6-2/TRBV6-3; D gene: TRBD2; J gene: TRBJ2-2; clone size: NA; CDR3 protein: CASSRQLAATNTGELFF; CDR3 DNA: TGTGCCAGCAGCCGGCAACTAGCGGCCACGAACACCGGGGAGCTGTTTTTT
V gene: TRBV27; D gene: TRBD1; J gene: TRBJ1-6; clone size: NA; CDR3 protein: CASSSGGGQASSYNSPLHF; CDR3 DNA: TGTGCCAGCAGTTCAGGGGGGGGACAGGCTAGCTCCTATAATTCACCCCTCCACTTT
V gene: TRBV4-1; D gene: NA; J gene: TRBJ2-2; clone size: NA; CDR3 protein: CASSPSLGTGELFF; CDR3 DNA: TGCGCCAGCAGCCCGAGTCTTGGCACCGGGGAGCTGTTTTTT
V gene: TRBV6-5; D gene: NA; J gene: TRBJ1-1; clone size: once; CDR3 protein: CASITGTAGTEAFF; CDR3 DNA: TGTGCCAGTATAACCGGGACGGCGGGTACTGAAGCTTTCTTT
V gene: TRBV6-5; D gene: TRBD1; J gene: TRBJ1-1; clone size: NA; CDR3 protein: CASSYGAGGAAFF; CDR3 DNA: TGTGCCAGCAGTTACGGGGCAGGGGGTGCAGCTTTCTTT
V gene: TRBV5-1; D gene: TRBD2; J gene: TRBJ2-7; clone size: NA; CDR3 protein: CASSLAGRRAGAHEQYF; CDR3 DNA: TGCGCCAGCAGCTTGGCCGGTCGGCGAGCGGGAGCTCACGAGCAGTACTTC
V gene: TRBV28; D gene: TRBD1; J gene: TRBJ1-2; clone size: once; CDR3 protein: CASSLWGTGQGYGYTF; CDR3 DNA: TGTGCCAGCAGTTTATGGGGGACAGGTCAGGGGTATGGCTACACCTTC
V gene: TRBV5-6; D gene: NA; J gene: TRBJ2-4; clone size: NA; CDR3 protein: CASSSPNKNIQYF; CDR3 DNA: TGTGCCAGCAGCTCCCCAAACAAAAACATTCAGTACTTC
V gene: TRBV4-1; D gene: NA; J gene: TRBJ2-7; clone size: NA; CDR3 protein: CASSHSGLSSYEQYF; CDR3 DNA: TGCGCCAGCAGCCACTCCGGACTTAGCTCCTACGAGCAGTACTTC
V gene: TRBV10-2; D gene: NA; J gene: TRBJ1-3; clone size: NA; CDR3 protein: CASEEEGGSGNTIYF; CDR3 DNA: TGCGCCAGCGAGGAGGAAGGCGGCTCTGGAAACACCATATATTTT
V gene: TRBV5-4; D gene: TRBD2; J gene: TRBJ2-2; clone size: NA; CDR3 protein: CASSLAGGQTGELFF; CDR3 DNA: TGTGCCAGCAGCTTAGCGGGGGGGCAAACCGGGGAGCTGTTTTTT
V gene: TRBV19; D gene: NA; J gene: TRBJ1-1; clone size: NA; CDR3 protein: CASSMSSYEAFF; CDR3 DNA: TGTGCCAGTAGTATGAGCTCCTATGAAGCTTTCTTT
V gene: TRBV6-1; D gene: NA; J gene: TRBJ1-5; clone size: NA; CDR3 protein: CASSETAEPGQPQHF; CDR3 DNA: TGTGCCAGCAGTGAGACGGCCGAGCCGGGTCAGCCCCAGCATTTT
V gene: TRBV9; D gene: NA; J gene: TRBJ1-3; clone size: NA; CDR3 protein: CASSVARGNTIYF; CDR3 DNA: TGTGCCAGCAGCGTAGCTCGAGGAAACACCATATATTTT
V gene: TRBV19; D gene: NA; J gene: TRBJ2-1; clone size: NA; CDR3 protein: CASREGISPLHEQFF; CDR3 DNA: TGTGCCAGTAGGGAGGGGATCTCACCTTTACATGAGCAGTTCTTC
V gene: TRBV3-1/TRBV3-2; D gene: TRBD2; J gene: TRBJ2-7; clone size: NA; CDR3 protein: CASSQRPTSAYYEQYF; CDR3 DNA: TGTGCCAGCAGCCAAAGGCCCACTAGCGCGTACTACGAGCAGTACTTC
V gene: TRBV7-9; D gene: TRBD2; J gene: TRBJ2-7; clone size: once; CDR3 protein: CASSTSPLADYEQYF; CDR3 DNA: TGTGCCAGCAGCACCAGTCCGCTAGCGGACTACGAGCAGTACTTC
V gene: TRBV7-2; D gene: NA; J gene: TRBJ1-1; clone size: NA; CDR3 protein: CASIPFLSAEAFF; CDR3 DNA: TGTGCCAGCATCCCCTTTTTATCGGCTGAAGCTTTCTTT